Below, 30 T cell receptor beta chains from the same sample are listed, as sequenced in a study of cytomegalovirus exposure and HLA in healthy donors (dated by TCRdb to 2016 to 2017). The library was prepared using the immunoSEQ multiplex PCR assay. As stored in TCRdb, this immuneACCESS dataset retains in-frame rearrangements with V and J assigned. A fraction of the clones does not appear; measured against another copy, unresolved V genes explain less than half of the discrepancy, and the remainder lacks a known reason. The sample table lists about 160,000 clones, just under 90% of them with a count of one. 4% to 5% of the sample is held by the ten biggest clonotypes. The specimen was PBMCs. The receptor set was obtained from a man between 18 and 29 years old in good health and CMV-seropositive.

The J gene is TRBJ1-5, the V gene TRBV6-1; tentative D call: TRBD1 (5 bases). The CDR3 runs 13 residues. Germline V gene data show CDR1 as MNHNS and CDR2 as SASEGT. The V end lost 6 bases, the J end lost 0 bases, and 6 bases lay between the germline ends. The CDR3 nucleotides read TGTGCCAGCAGACAGGTTAGCAATCAGCCCCAGCATTTT. It specifies CASRQVSNQPQHF.

Here the CDR3 DNA reads TGTGCCAGCAGCTTAGCCCCAGGCGAGCAGTACTTC. Its protein product is CASSLAPGEQYF. The chain couples TRBV11-2 to TRBJ2-7; no clear D. CDR1 SGHAT and CDR2 FQNNGV come from the germline V gene. V dropped 1 base and J dropped 6 bases, with 7 bases sitting between them. This CDR3 has 12 residues.

This chain links TRBV18 with TRBJ1-4; 8 bases line up with TRBD1. The CDR3 sequence is 18 residues long. With 0 bases clipped from V and 13 bases from J, the junction kept 19 bases outside the gene matches. The germline gives CDR1 KGHSH, CDR2 LQKENI. The CDR3 spells CASSPPLGDRLRNAGLFF. In DNA form, the CDR3 reads TGTGCCAGCTCACCACCGCTGGGGGACAGGCTAAGAAACGCGGGACTGTTTTTT.

The chain couples TRBV9 to TRBJ2-7; D possibly corresponds to TRBD1 (5 bases). The CDR3 loop spans 14 amino acids. CDR1 and CDR2 (germline): SGDLS, YYNGEE. Between the trimmed V and J ends, which lost 0 bases and 6 bases, there was a span of 13 bases. This CDR3 reads CASSVGTTPGEQYF. CDR3 DNA: TGTGCCAGCAGCGTAGGGACAACCCCGGGCGAGCAGTACTTC.

This chain uses TRBV28 with TRBJ2-7, with D tentatively TRBD1 (6 bases). The germline V gene has CDR1 MDHEN and CDR2 SYDVKM. The V and J ends lost 3 bases and 9 bases respectively, with 12 bases between them. The CDR3 contains 12 residues. CDR3 amino acids: CASSFGGSGQYF. The DNA for the CDR3 is TGTGCCAGCAGTTTTGGGGGCTCTGGGCAGTACTTC.

The chain combines TRBV29-1 with TRBJ2-1; 7 bases map to TRBD2. Germline CDR1 SQVTM, CDR2 ANQGSEA. V gave up 6 bases and J gave up 5 bases; unmatched junction bases: 10. There are 14 residues in the CDR3. The DNA for the CDR3 is TGCAGCGTGGAGGGGCGGGAGTTCAACAATGAGCAGTTCTTC. Encoded protein: CSVEGREFNNEQFF.

In this sample, this clone turned up a few times. The rearrangement links TRBV6-5 to TRBJ2-2, with D perhaps TRBD2 (6 bases). This CDR3 comprises 15 residues. Germline CDR1 is MNHEY and CDR2 is SVGAGI. Trimming removed 7 bases from V and 6 bases from J, with 18 bases in between. The CDR3 loop is CASKLLGGLPGELFF. DNA for the CDR3: TGTGCCAGCAAACTCCTCGGGGGACTTCCCGGGGAGCTGTTTTTT.

The rearrangement links TRBV10-3 to TRBJ1-2, with D unclear. Per the germline V gene, CDR1 is ENHRY and CDR2 is SYGVKD. This CDR3 has 19 residues. V was pared by 5 bases and J by 0 bases, with 25 bases between. The CDR3 protein is CAISHLALREYKANYGYTF. The DNA for the CDR3 is TGTGCCATCAGTCACCTGGCCCTCCGGGAATACAAAGCTAACTATGGCTACACCTTC.

This clone was seen once. V gene TRBV5-1 combines with J gene TRBJ1-3; 7 bases are shared with TRBD1. Germline V lookup: CDR1 SGHRS, CDR2 YFSETQ. V dropped 5 bases and J dropped 0; count of bases not matched to a gene: 2. CDR3 length equals 14 residues. The CDR3 region is CASRRDSSGNTIYF. CDR3 DNA sequence: TGCGCCAGCAGACGGGACAGCTCTGGAAACACCATATATTTT.

The V call is TRBV7-8, the J call TRBJ2-5; 7 bases line up with TRBD2. The V and J ends lost 0 bases and 5 bases, in that order; junction bases with no gene match: 9. This CDR3 spans 16 amino acids. Germline V CDR1 and CDR2: SGHVS, FQNEAQ. CDR3 loop: CASSLALGLDLETQYF. CDR3 in DNA: TGTGCCAGCAGCTTAGCGCTCGGACTAGATTTGGAGACCCAGTACTTC. Based on the CDR3 plus reference TRBV7-8 and TRBJ2-5, the full variable domain is GAGVSQSPRYKVAKRGQDVALRCDPISGHVSLFWYQQALGQGPEFLTYFQNEAQLDKSGLPSDRFFAERPEGSVSTLKIQRTQQEDSAVYLCASSLALGLDLETQYFGPGTRLLVL.

V usage is TRBV28 and J usage is TRBJ2-7; D might be TRBD1 (5 bases). The V end was cut by 3 bases, the J end by 0 bases, with 9 bases between. The CDR3 spans 14 residues. From germline, CDR1 is MDHEN and CDR2 SYDVKM. CDR3 DNA: TGTGCCAGCAGTTTTGCAGGGATCTCCTACGAGCAGTACTTC. It encodes CASSFAGISYEQYF.

This chain connects TRBV2 to TRBJ2-7; 7 positions match TRBD2. This CDR3 is 15 amino acids long. Germline V gene data show CDR1 as SNHLY and CDR2 as FYNNEI. V shed 3 bases, J shed 4 bases, and the junction held 9 bases outside the gene matches. CDR3 nucleotides: TGTGCCAGCAGTGACCAATCGGGGGGTGGGTACGAGCAGTACTTC. Amino acid sequence: CASSDQSGGGYEQYF.

V gene TRBV7-6 combines with J gene TRBJ1-5; D perhaps matches TRBD1 (6 bases). In germline, CDR1 is SGHVS, CDR2 FNYEAQ. The CDR3 loop spans 14 amino acids. The ends were cut back, 4 bases at V and 2 bases at J, with 9 bases in the middle. The CDR3 region has the DNA TGTGCCAGCAGCTATAGGACAGGCAATCAGCCCCAGCATTTT. This translates into CASSYRTGNQPQHF.

The chain is built from TRBV9 and TRBJ2-5; 7 bases agree with TRBD2. The CDR3 totals 15 residues. Trimming cost V 0 bases and J 3 bases; bases outside gene matches: 5. The germline V gene encodes CDR1 SGDLS and CDR2 YYNGEE. In nucleotides, the CDR3 is TGTGCCAGCAGCGTAGACGGGAGGCCGGAAGAGACCCAGTACTTC. Translating it yields CASSVDGRPEETQYF. Together with reference TRBV9 and TRBJ2-5, the CDR3 gives the full variable domain: DSGVTQTPKHLITATGQRVTLRCSPRSGDLSVYWYQQSLDQGLQFLIQYYNGEERAKGNILERFSAQQFPDLHSELNLSSLELGDSALYFCASSVDGRPEETQYFGPGTRLLVL.

Written as DNA, the CDR3 is TGTGCCAGCAGTGCTCTTCAGGGTCCCTACGAGCAGTACTTC. Protein: CASSALQGPYEQYF. The chain joins TRBV2 to TRBJ2-7; TRBD1 might be the D (5 bases). Trimming took 4 bases from V and 2 from J, leaving 12 bases between them. This CDR3 region has 14 residues. Germline V CDR1 and CDR2: SNHLY, FYNNEI.

The J gene is TRBJ2-3, the V gene TRBV27; 8 bases match TRBD2. The V gene end was trimmed by 3 bases and the J gene end by 5 bases; junction bases not matched to a gene: 7. Germline V CDR1 and CDR2: MNHEY, SMNVEV (reference sequence). The CDR3 loop spans 15 amino acids. The CDR3: CASSFRAGVKDTQYF. In DNA form, the CDR3 reads TGTGCCAGCAGTTTCAGAGCGGGAGTCAAAGATACGCAGTATTTT.

The chain carries TRBV7-9 and TRBJ2-3; TRBD1 matches 8 bases. This CDR3 has 17 residues. V was clipped by 1 base and J by 3 bases; unmatched bases: 9. Germline V gives CDR1 SEHNR, CDR2 FQNEAQ (reference sequence). DNA for the CDR3: TGTGCCAGCAGCTTAGATCCCTGGACAGGGTGGACAGATACGCAGTATTTT. It specifies CASSLDPWTGWTDTQYF. Full variable domain (rest looked up from reference TRBV7-9 and TRBJ2-3): DTGVSQNPRHKITKRGQNVTFRCDPISEHNRLYWYRQTLGQGPEFLTYFQNEAQLEKSRLLSDRFSAERPKGSFSTLEIQRTEQGDSAMYLCASSLDPWTGWTDTQYFGPGTRLTVL.

The genes are TRBV19 and TRBJ2-3, with 8 bases identical to TRBD1. The J segment lost 1 base and the V segment lost 7 bases, leaving 7 bases of the junction unmatched. Germline V lookup: CDR1 LNHDA, CDR2 SQIVND (reference sequence). The length of the CDR3 is 15 residues. The DNA of the CDR3 is TGTGCCAGTACCCAACCGGGACAGGGCACAGATACGCAGTATTTT. Translating it yields CASTQPGQGTDTQYF. The full variable domain, rest sourced from reference TRBV19 and TRBJ2-3, is DGGITQSPKYLFRKEGQNVTLSCEQNLNHDAMYWYRQDPGQGLRLIYYSQIVNDFQKGDIAEGYSVSREKKESFPLTVTSAQKNPTAFYLCASTQPGQGTDTQYFGPGTRLTVL.

This CDR3 is CASRAPGLASTDTQYF. The CDR3 DNA reads as TGTGCCAGCAGGGCCCCGGGACTAGCGAGCACAGATACGCAGTATTTT. The chain recombines TRBV11-2 with TRBJ2-3, with 10 bases matching TRBD2. The CDR3 spans 16 residues. Germline V gives CDR1 SGHAT, CDR2 FQNNGV. V was pared by 6 bases and J by 0 bases, with 6 bases of the junction left unmatched. The full variable domain, its missing parts supplied by reference TRBV11-2 and TRBJ2-3, is EAGVAQSPRYKIIEKRQSVAFWCNPISGHATLYWYQQILGQGPKLLIQFQNNGVVDDSQLPKDRFSAERLKGVDSTLKIQPAKLEDSAVYLCASRAPGLASTDTQYFGPGTRLTVL.

The rearrangement links TRBV27 to TRBJ2-7, with TRBD1 as a possible D gene (6 bases). The V end was cut by 4 bases, the J end by 0 bases, with 13 bases between. The CDR3 sequence is 15 residues long. In germline, CDR1 is MNHEY, CDR2 SMNVEV (reference sequence). The CDR3 DNA follows: TGTGCCAGCAGTTCCCGGGACAAACCCTCCTACGAGCAGTACTTC. Translating it yields CASSSRDKPSYEQYF.

The chain employs TRBV6-1 and TRBJ2-2, with D perhaps matching TRBD1 (5 bases). Germline values: CDR1 MNHNS, CDR2 SASEGT. The CDR3 spans 15 residues. Trimming stripped 10 bases from V and 7 bases from J, with 22 bases between. The DNA for the CDR3 is TGTGCCACCCTAAGGGGTGCTAGATTTATCGGGGAGCTGTTTTTT. Translation: CATLRGARFIGELFF.

This clone has just a few counts. The V and J genes are TRBV28 and TRBJ1-1, with D possibly being TRBD1 (5 bases). This CDR3 is built from 14 residues. Trimming shortened V by 8 bases and J by 4 bases, and 17 bases separated the two germline ends. Germline V gene sequence: CDR1 MDHEN, CDR2 SYDVKM. CDR3 residues: CASRAGWGGTEAFF. The CDR3 DNA follows: TGTGCCAGCCGGGCAGGGTGGGGCGGCACTGAAGCTTTCTTT.

This clone was picked up one time. The chain has TRBV6-1 and TRBJ2-3; D is ambiguous. Germline CDR1 is MNHNS and CDR2 is SASEGT. V gave up 7 bases and J gave up 0 bases, with 11 bases separating them. The CDR3 is 14 amino acids. CDR3 coding DNA: TGTGCCAGCAATCGGGTCGGTAGCACAGATACGCAGTATTTT. Translation: CASNRVGSTDTQYF.

The rearrangement links TRBV6-5 to TRBJ1-2; 7 bases map to TRBD1. V shed 6 bases, J shed 4 bases, and the junction held 5 bases outside the gene matches. CDR3 length: 13 residues. Germline V CDR1 and CDR2: MNHEY, SVGAGI. This chain's CDR3 is CASRMTGSYGYTF. The DNA of the CDR3 is TGTGCCAGCAGGATGACAGGGTCCTATGGCTACACCTTC.

The chain links TRBV7-9 to TRBJ2-3; D perhaps matches TRBD1 (6 bases). The CDR3 totals 14 residues. In germline, CDR1 is SEHNR, CDR2 FQNEAQ (reference sequence). V was cut by 5 bases and J by 1 base, with 10 bases left in between. The CDR3 DNA follows: TGTGCCAGCAGCCAGAGACAGGGCACAGATACGCAGTATTTT. It is translated as CASSQRQGTDTQYF. The whole variable domain, remainder taken from reference TRBV7-9 and TRBJ2-3, is DTGVSQNPRHKITKRGQNVTFRCDPISEHNRLYWYRQTLGQGPEFLTYFQNEAQLEKSRLLSDRFSAERPKGSFSTLEIQRTEQGDSAMYLCASSQRQGTDTQYFGPGTRLTVL.

This rearrangement joins TRBV7-9 to TRBJ2-1, with D perhaps matching TRBD2 (6 bases). V was pared by 1 base and J by 1 base, with 17 bases between. Germline-derived CDR1 and CDR2 are SEHNR and FQNEAQ (reference sequence). The CDR3 is made up of 18 amino acids. DNA of the CDR3: TGTGCCAGCAGCTTAGATCAGGTTGGGGGGAGGTCCTACAATGAGCAGTTCTTC. This gives the protein CASSLDQVGGRSYNEQFF.

This chain links TRBV6-5 with TRBJ2-7; tentatively, D is TRBD1 (6 bases). This CDR3 is built from 13 residues. In germline, CDR1 is MNHEY, CDR2 SVGAGI. Trimming removed 6 bases at V and 1 base at J, with 10 bases between. The CDR3 spells CASSQTGSYEQYF. The CDR3 DNA sequence: TGTGCCAGCAGCCAAACAGGGTCCTACGAGCAGTACTTC.

The chain joins TRBV30 to TRBJ1-1; TRBD1 is a possible D gene (6 bases). Trimming removed 3 bases at V and 10 bases at J, with 18 bases between. The CDR3 is made up of 13 amino acids. Germline CDR1 GTSNPN, CDR2 SVGIG (reference sequence). Written as DNA, the CDR3 is TGTGCCTGGAGCGAGACAGGCCCGGTAGGAGCTTTCTTT. Amino acid sequence: CAWSETGPVGAFF. The full variable domain, with the rest looked up from reference TRBV30 and TRBJ1-1, is SQTIHQWPATLVQPVGSPLSLECTVEGTSNPNLYWYRQAAGRGLQLLFYSVGIGQISSEVPQNLSASRPQDRQFILSSKKLLLSDSGFYLCAWSETGPVGAFFGQGTRLTVV.

This chain links TRBV7-6 with TRBJ2-7, with D perhaps TRBD2 (6 bases). The V and J ends lost 4 bases and 0 bases respectively, with 10 bases between them. This CDR3 contains 14 residues. Per the germline V gene, CDR1 is SGHVS and CDR2 is FNYEAQ. CDR3 amino acids: CASSSSGSSYEQYF. CDR3 DNA sequence: TGTGCCAGCAGCTCAAGCGGGTCCTCCTACGAGCAGTACTTC. Based on the CDR3 plus reference TRBV7-6 and TRBJ2-7, the full variable domain is GAGVSQSPRYKVTKRGQDVALRCDPISGHVSLYWYRQALGQGPEFLTYFNYEAQQDKSGLPNDRFSAERPEGSISTLTIQRTEQRDSAMYRCASSSSGSSYEQYFGPGTRLTVT.

The chain uses TRBV18 and TRBJ1-5; no firm D call. Germline values: CDR1 KGHSH, CDR2 LQKENI. The CDR3 contains 15 residues. V lost 2 bases to trimming and J lost 1 base, with 9 bases between them. The CDR3 DNA follows: TGTGCCAGCTCACCAGCGAGGGCCAGCAATCAGCCCCAGCATTTT. Translation gives CASSPARASNQPQHF. Full variable domain (rest looked up from reference TRBV18 and TRBJ1-5): NAGVMQNPRHLVRRRGQEARLRCSPMKGHSHVYWYRQLPEEGLKFMVYLQKENIIDESGMPKERFSAEFPKEGPSILRIQQVVRGDSAAYFCASSPARASNQPQHFGDGTRLSIL.